A single sample is the source of the 30 T cell receptor beta chains below, sequenced in a study of CD8+ T cells in alopecia areata. cDNA serving as the sequencing template came from extracted, reverse transcribed RNA. The repertoire was sequenced with immunoSEQ multiplex PCR; TCRdb's copy has only in-frame clones and lacks some. The data show 150,000 to 200,000 clones, around 50% seen once. The sample here was CD4+ T cells sorted from blood, taken at week 0. The receptor set was obtained from a human donor with alopecia areata.

At least ten counts were recorded for this clone. The chain uses TRBV10-3 and TRBJ2-6, with D possibly matching TRBD2 (6 bases). This CDR3 is 14 amino acids long. Germline-derived CDR1 and CDR2 are ENHRY and SYGVKD. Trimming took off 8 bases at V and 3 bases at J, with 11 bases between the two ends. The CDR3 loop reads CAISRESGANVLTF. For the CDR3, the DNA is TGTGCCATCTCCCGGGAGAGTGGGGCCAACGTCCTGACTTTC.

The CDR3 sequence is CASINQGNYGYTF. The CDR3 DNA is TGTGCCAGCATCAATCAGGGGAACTATGGCTACACCTTC. V is TRBV5-6 and J is TRBJ1-2, with D possibly being TRBD1 (6 bases). This CDR3 has 13 amino acids. Trimming cost V 6 bases and J 2 bases, with 11 bases left between them. The germline V gene encodes CDR1 SGHDT and CDR2 YYEEEE.

The rearrangement uses TRBV5-1 and TRBJ2-3; 7 bases match TRBD1. The V and J ends lost 3 bases and 4 bases, in that order; junction bases with no gene match: 8. CDR1 is SGHRS, CDR2 YFSETQ, per germline. The CDR3 loop spans 15 amino acids. This CDR3 reads CASSSGQPPADTQYF. The CDR3 bases are TGCGCCAGCAGCTCGGGACAGCCCCCCGCAGATACGCAGTATTTT.

The rearrangement joins TRBV29-1 to TRBJ2-1; the match to TRBD1 covers 10 bases. Looked up from germline, CDR1 is SQVTM and CDR2 is ANQGSEA. Losses at the gene ends were 7 bases for V and 4 bases for J; bases not matched to a gene: 7. There are 14 residues in the CDR3. This CDR3 reads CSAGGQGFYNEQFF. The CDR3 bases are TGCAGCGCCGGGGGACAGGGGTTTTACAATGAGCAGTTCTTC.

The rearrangement links TRBV29-1 to TRBJ2-3, with a possible D match to TRBD2 (6 bases). The length of the CDR3 is 14 residues. The germline V gene encodes CDR1 SQVTM and CDR2 ANQGSEA. V was trimmed by 0 bases and J by 1 base, leaving 8 bases between them. The CDR3 sequence: CSVEDRRGTDTQYF. In DNA, the CDR3 is TGCAGCGTTGAAGACAGGAGGGGCACAGATACGCAGTATTTT.

The chain joins TRBV6-1 to TRBJ1-2; D is unresolved. Trimming pared 2 bases from V and 4 bases from J, leaving 5 bases between. CDR1 MNHNS and CDR2 SASEGT come from the germline V gene. The CDR3 consists of 12 residues. The CDR3 here is CASSETSYGYTF. CDR3 coding DNA: TGTGCCAGCAGTGAAACCAGCTATGGCTACACCTTC.

This sequence joins TRBV9 and TRBJ2-3, with a tentative D call TRBD2 (6 bases). The V end lost 0 bases, the J end lost 0 bases, and 11 bases lay between the germline ends. In germline, CDR1 is SGDLS, CDR2 YYNGEE. The CDR3 runs 16 residues. The CDR3 here is CASSVGGGASTDTQYF. The CDR3 coding sequence is TGTGCCAGCAGCGTAGGGGGCGGGGCGAGCACAGATACGCAGTATTTT.

This chain joins TRBV29-1 and TRBJ2-5; the D call may be TRBD1 or TRBD2 (5 bases each). Germline V CDR1 and CDR2: SQVTM, ANQGSEA. This CDR3 is 12 amino acids long. Trimming cost V 4 bases and J 2 bases, with 8 bases left between them. The DNA of the CDR3 is TGCAGCGTTGCGTGGGGGCAAGAGACCCAGTACTTC. Translation: CSVAWGQETQYF.

This chain joins TRBV23-1 and TRBJ1-5; tentative D call: TRBD1 (5 bases). TRBV23-1 is sorted into the ORF group, with uncertain function. CDR3 length equals 13 residues. V was trimmed by 3 bases and J by 7 bases, leaving 10 bases between them. The CDR3 loop reads CASSQPTGQPQHF. The CDR3 DNA sequence: TGCGCCAGCAGTCAGCCTACAGGACAGCCCCAGCATTTT.

This chain links TRBV27 with TRBJ1-2; perhaps TRBD1 as D (5 bases). CDR3 length equals 12 residues. In germline, CDR1 is MNHEY, CDR2 SMNVEV (reference sequence). The V end lost 6 bases, the J end lost 4 bases, and 9 bases lay between the germline ends. In nucleotides, the CDR3 is TGTGCCAGCAGAGGGACCCTCTATGGCTACACCTTC. Its protein is CASRGTLYGYTF.

V usage is TRBV7-2 and J usage is TRBJ2-1, with 8 bases identical to TRBD2. The CDR3 spans 16 residues. The junction had 9 bases not matched to a gene; V was cut back by 0 bases and J by 8 bases. CDR1 SGHTA and CDR2 FQGNSA come from the germline V gene. The CDR3 reads CASSLALAGGIYEQFF. Written as DNA, the CDR3 is TGTGCCAGCAGCTTAGCGCTTGCGGGGGGAATCTATGAGCAGTTCTTC. Using reference TRBV7-2 and TRBJ2-1 for the parts outside the CDR3, the full variable domain is GAGVSQSPSNKVTEKGKDVELRCDPISGHTALYWYRQSLGQGLEFLIYFQGNSAPDKSGLPSDRFSAERTGGSVSTLTIQRTQQEDSAVYLCASSLALAGGIYEQFFGPGTRLTVL.

This sequence joins TRBV4-1 and TRBJ1-5, with 11 bases fitting TRBD1. V was pared by 1 base and J by 6 bases, with 5 bases of the junction left unmatched. Germline values: CDR1 MGHRA, CDR2 YSYEKL. The CDR3 is 16 residues long. The DNA of the CDR3 is TGCGCCAGCAGCCAAGTCCGGGGACAGGGGGTTCAGCCCCAGCATTTT. It specifies CASSQVRGQGVQPQHF.

The chain combines TRBV19 with TRBJ2-3, with TRBD2 identical over 10 bases. The V segment lost 2 bases and the J segment 7 bases; nucleotides outside the gene matches: 3. The germline CDR1 and CDR2 sequences are LNHDA and SQIVND (reference sequence). The CDR3 consists of 14 residues. The CDR3: CASSIKRGGNTQYF. DNA for the CDR3: TGTGCCAGTAGTATAAAGCGGGGGGGCAATACGCAGTATTTT. Based on the CDR3 plus reference TRBV19 and TRBJ2-3, the full variable domain is DGGITQSPKYLFRKEGQNVTLSCEQNLNHDAMYWYRQDPGQGLRLIYYSQIVNDFQKGDIAEGYSVSREKKESFPLTVTSAQKNPTAFYLCASSIKRGGNTQYFGPGTRLTVL.

Here the CDR3 reads CASSLSTQTSGADTQYF. CDR3 in DNA: TGTGCCAGCAGCCTATCTACTCAGACTAGCGGGGCGGATACGCAGTATTTT. The chain combines TRBV11-2 with TRBJ2-3, with 11 bases matching TRBD2. The CDR3 is made up of 17 amino acids. The germline gives CDR1 SGHAT, CDR2 FQNNGV. The junction had 13 bases not matched to a gene; V was cut back by 5 bases and J by 6 bases.

The chain joins TRBV30 to TRBJ2-6; D is unresolved. This CDR3 contains 14 residues. Germline V gene sequence: CDR1 GTSNPN, CDR2 SVGIG (reference sequence). V lost 0 bases and J lost 2, with 5 bases in between. CDR3 region: CAWSVPPGANVLTF. The CDR3 DNA sequence: TGTGCCTGGAGTGTACCCCCTGGGGCCAACGTCCTGACTTTC.

This chain links TRBV7-2 with TRBJ2-5, with D perhaps matching TRBD1 or TRBD2 (5 bases each). The CDR3 extends over 14 amino acids. The germline V gene has CDR1 SGHTA and CDR2 FQGNSA. V was clipped by 5 bases and J by 5 bases, with 15 bases between them. As DNA, the CDR3 is TGTGCCAGCAGCCGGACATTCTCGGGGGAGACCCAGTACTTC. It yields the protein CASSRTFSGETQYF. Full variable domain (rest looked up from reference TRBV7-2 and TRBJ2-5): GAGVSQSPSNKVTEKGKDVELRCDPISGHTALYWYRQSLGQGLEFLIYFQGNSAPDKSGLPSDRFSAERTGGSVSTLTIQRTQQEDSAVYLCASSRTFSGETQYFGPGTRLLVL.

This clone was seen a single time. This chain uses TRBV5-1 with TRBJ2-5, with D hard to call. The V and J ends lost 0 bases and 1 base respectively, with 7 bases between them. Per germline, CDR1 SGHRS and CDR2 YFSETQ. This CDR3 has 14 amino acids. CDR3 in DNA: TGCGCCAGCAGCTTGGACGGCAGCCAAGAGACCCAGTACTTC. Encoded protein: CASSLDGSQETQYF.

The chain couples TRBV28 to TRBJ2-4; D remains ambiguous. Deletions cut 6 bases from V and 0 bases from J, with 15 bases between. Germline CDR1 reads MDHEN; CDR2 reads SYDVKM. This CDR3 has 16 amino acids. CDR3 residues: CASSRPTNPAKNIQYF. The CDR3 region has the DNA TGTGCCAGCAGCCGACCTACTAATCCAGCCAAAAACATTCAGTACTTC.

This chain connects TRBV7-6 to TRBJ1-5, with D possibly being TRBD1 (5 bases). V was shortened by 1 base and J by 3 bases, with 10 bases between the two germline ends. Germline V gene sequence: CDR1 SGHVS, CDR2 FNYEAQ. The CDR3 sequence is 15 residues long. In DNA form, the CDR3 reads TGTGCCAGCAGCTTAGATGAAGGGGCCAATCAGCCCCAGCATTTT. Protein sequence: CASSLDEGANQPQHF.

This clone turned up a few times. This rearrangement joins TRBV30 to TRBJ1-4, with 7 bases identical to TRBD1. Germline V gives CDR1 GTSNPN, CDR2 SVGIG (reference sequence). V lost 7 bases and J lost 7; bases outside the gene matches: 12. The CDR3 has 14 amino acids. The CDR3 DNA follows: TGTGCCTCGAAAGGACAGGCTACAGGTGAAAAACTGTTTTTT. Translated: CASKGQATGEKLFF.

This chain uses TRBV29-1 with TRBJ1-1; D is undetermined. The germline V gene has CDR1 SQVTM and CDR2 ANQGSEA. The CDR3 runs to 15 residues. Deletions cut 4 bases from V and 1 base from J, with 16 bases between. The CDR3 region is CSVVNRLAKNTEAFF. In DNA, the CDR3 is TGCAGCGTTGTTAATCGATTGGCCAAGAACACTGAAGCTTTCTTT.

The chain couples TRBV7-3 to TRBJ2-5; TRBD2 matches 10 bases. The CDR3 length is 16 residues. Losses at the gene ends were 5 bases for V and 1 base for J; bases not matched to a gene: 7. CDR1 and CDR2 from the germline V gene are SGHTA and FQGTGA. CDR3 in DNA: TGTGCCAGCAGCCCCGGACTAGCGGAGCCCCAAGAGACCCAGTACTTC. Its protein is CASSPGLAEPQETQYF.

Here the CDR3 DNA reads TGCGCCAGCAGCCAAGGCCTTCGGGGGCAAGAGACCCAGTACTTC. This encodes CASSQGLRGQETQYF. The gene calls are TRBV4-1 and TRBJ2-5; D perhaps matches TRBD2 (6 bases). The CDR3 is made up of 15 amino acids. V lost 1 base, J lost 2 bases, and 11 bases lay in between. Germline V gene data show CDR1 as MGHRA and CDR2 as YSYEKL.

This clone has a handful of counts. The chain links TRBV11-2 to TRBJ1-1; unclear D gene. CDR1 and CDR2 from the germline V gene are SGHAT and FQNNGV. Trimming pared 0 bases from V and 8 bases from J, leaving 10 bases between. CDR3 size: 13 residues. This CDR3 is CASSLEPGSEAFF. The CDR3 nucleotides read TGTGCCAGCAGCTTAGAACCGGGATCAGAAGCTTTCTTT. The variable domain in full, with the rest retrieved from reference TRBV11-2 and TRBJ1-1, is EAGVAQSPRYKIIEKRQSVAFWCNPISGHATLYWYQQILGQGPKLLIQFQNNGVVDDSQLPKDRFSAERLKGVDSTLKIQPAKLEDSAVYLCASSLEPGSEAFFGQGTRLTVV.

This chain joins TRBV2 and TRBJ1-6; D may be TRBD1 (6 bases). Trimming left V 7 bases short and J 9 bases short, with 16 bases between. The germline V gene encodes CDR1 SNHLY and CDR2 FYNNEI. The CDR3 sequence is 14 residues long. The CDR3 protein is CASTRGDASSPLHF. Here the CDR3 DNA reads TGTGCCAGCACCAGGGGTGACGCTAGTTCACCCCTCCACTTT.

The chain joins TRBV27 to TRBJ1-1; D possibly corresponds to TRBD1 (5 bases). The CDR3 extends over 13 amino acids. Per germline, CDR1 MNHEY and CDR2 SMNVEV (reference sequence). V shed 2 bases and J shed 4 bases, with 8 bases lying between them. The CDR3 here is CASSLQGTTEAFF. The CDR3, as DNA: TGTGCCAGCAGTTTACAGGGTACCACTGAAGCTTTCTTT.

The V and J genes are TRBV13 and TRBJ2-3, with D possibly matching TRBD1 (6 bases). Germline assignment: CDR1 PRHDT and CDR2 FYEKMQ (reference sequence). The V end lost 5 bases, the J end lost 0 bases, and 15 bases lay between the germline ends. The CDR3 length is 16 residues. This CDR3 reads CASSPDRMSSTDTQYF. The CDR3 DNA reads as TGTGCCAGCAGCCCCGACAGGATGTCCAGCACAGATACGCAGTATTTT.

This chain connects TRBV7-3 to TRBJ1-4; D unclear. CDR1 is SGHTA and CDR2 is FQGTGA in the germline V gene. This CDR3 spans 11 amino acids. V lost 1 base and J lost 7, with 1 base in between. The CDR3 spells CASSLIEKLFF. CDR3 bases: TGTGCCAGCAGCTTAATTGAAAAACTGTTTTTT.

The V gene is TRBV6-1, the J gene TRBJ1-1; perhaps TRBD1 as D (5 bases). Looked up from germline, CDR1 is MNHNS and CDR2 is SASEGT. CDR3 length: 15 residues. Trimming removed 3 bases from V and 10 bases from J, with 21 bases in between. The CDR3 sequence is CASSDPAGGKYVAFF. The CDR3 DNA reads TGTGCCAGCAGTGACCCCGCCGGGGGGAAGTACGTAGCTTTCTTT.

The chain joins TRBV9 to TRBJ2-5; 14 bases are a match to TRBD2. Germline values: CDR1 SGDLS, CDR2 YYNGEE. The CDR3 runs 16 residues. V lost 3 bases to trimming and J lost 2 bases; unmatched junction nucleotides: 3. CDR3 DNA sequence: TGTGCCAGCAGCGCAGGGACTAGCGGGGGACAAGAGACCCAGTACTTC. Amino acid sequence: CASSAGTSGGQETQYF.